Listed below are T cell receptor beta chains from one sample, sequenced in a study of cytomegalovirus exposure and HLA in healthy donors. TCRdb's copy holds only in-frame clones and misses some; the assay was immunoSEQ multiplex PCR. Of about 160,000 clones listed, around four fifths were seen once; the top ten hold approximately 1.3%. Sequencing was carried out using PBMCs. The receptors originated from a man younger than 45 in good health and CMV-seronegative. Each CDR3 is given with its conserved first and last residue. Each record gives: CDR3 protein, CDR3 DNA, D gene, V gene, J gene, clone size. A D gene is named only where the DNA matches it firmly. Clone size, where shown, is once, few, many, or a class for clones that have expanded.

CASSLGTHIPYEQYF	TGTGCCAGCAGCTTAGGTACACACATCCCCTACGAGCAGTACTTC	-	TRBV7-2	TRBJ2-7	-
CASSLAGSGNTIYF	TGCGCCAGCAGCTTGGCAGGGTCTGGAAACACCATATATTTT	-	TRBV5-1	TRBJ1-3	few
CASSPLARNTEAFF	TGTGCCAGCTCACCATTGGCACGGAACACTGAAGCTTTCTTT	-	TRBV18	TRBJ1-1	-
CASSLVLRGSGANVLTF	TGCGCCAGCAGCTTGGTCCTTAGGGGCTCTGGGGCCAACGTCCTGACTTTC	-	TRBV5-1	TRBJ2-6	-
CASSLNGERYNEQFF	TGTGCCAGCAGCTTAAACGGGGAGAGGTACAATGAGCAGTTCTTC	-	TRBV7-3	TRBJ2-1	-
CASSPLAGFEQFF	TGTGCCAGCAGCCCACTAGCGGGATTTGAGCAGTTCTTC	TRBD2	TRBV7-2	TRBJ2-1	-
CASSRTVNYGYTF	TGTGCCAGCAGTAGGACAGTTAACTATGGCTACACCTTC	-	TRBV27	TRBJ1-2	-
CASSLGIPGQMNTEAFF	TGTGCCAGCAGCTTGGGTATACCGGGACAGATGAACACTGAAGCTTTCTTT	TRBD1	TRBV7-8	TRBJ1-1	few
CAWSVALSYEQYF	TGTGCCTGGAGTGTAGCGCTTTCCTACGAGCAGTACTTC	-	TRBV30	TRBJ2-7	-
CASSVRDRGEAFF	TGTGCCAGCAGTGTCCGGGACAGGGGTGAAGCTTTCTTT	TRBD1	TRBV25-1	TRBJ1-1	-